This T cell receptor beta chain was sequenced in a study of chemoradiotherapy in HPV16-positive cancers (dated 2022 in TCRdb). Background for the entire study: Using functional T-cell assays on cells from two HPV16-positive patients, the researchers defined candidate HPV-specific T-cell clones and common TCR motifs. Whether T-cell immunity against the HPV oncoproteins E6 and E7 changes during chemoradiotherapy and whether survival is affected by this immunity were examined in the study. The candidate HPV-specific TCRs and motifs were subsequently tracked in TCR repertoires obtained from roughly 85 patients with HPV-related cancers.

The investigation overall reported the following: The functional definition of HPV-specific T cells was derived from only a couple of HPV16-positive patients, and the survival association was reported for HPV16-positive patients. Expansion of candidate HPV-specific clones and E7-related TCR motifs was observed in the tumor microenvironment during treatment, whereas no such expansion was observed for non-HPV-specific T cells. Improved recurrence-free survival in HPV16-positive patients was associated with expansion of HPV-responsive T cells during chemoradiotherapy.

This clone was detected only a few times. Its antigen remains unidentified. Within one base of it there is no much larger clone, and no base qualities were kept. Repertoires were sampled repeatedly over the course of chemoradiotherapy, so clonal expansion could be followed in the tumor microenvironment. The library was built by means of the immunoSEQ multiplex PCR assay. TCRdb re-hosts the immuneACCESS table, in-frame sequences only. Its copies lack some clones; in the studies checked, an unresolved V gene accounts for under half of them, and the cause for the rest is not known. In this sample the table shows 20,000 to 25,000 clones, around 87% of which occur a single time. The top ten hold roughly 2.3% of the sample. Deletion took 0 bases off V and 2 bases off J, with a span of 8 bases between the germline ends. There are 15 amino acids in the CDR3, from cysteine to phenylalanine inclusive. Of all the DNA, just the CDR3 is kept, 45 bases in frame from base 1. The germline V gene yields MGHRA for CDR1 and YSYEKL for CDR2.

The material sequenced was blood, taken from a patient who underwent chemoradiotherapy. Rearrangement joined TRBV4-1 to TRBJ1-3; the D gene cannot be named for sure. The TCR comes from a human donor with HPV-associated anogenital cancer. The nucleotide sequence reads TGCGCCAGCAGCCAAGACACCCTCACTGGAAACACCATATATTTT. Its protein reads: CASSQDTLTGNTIYF.